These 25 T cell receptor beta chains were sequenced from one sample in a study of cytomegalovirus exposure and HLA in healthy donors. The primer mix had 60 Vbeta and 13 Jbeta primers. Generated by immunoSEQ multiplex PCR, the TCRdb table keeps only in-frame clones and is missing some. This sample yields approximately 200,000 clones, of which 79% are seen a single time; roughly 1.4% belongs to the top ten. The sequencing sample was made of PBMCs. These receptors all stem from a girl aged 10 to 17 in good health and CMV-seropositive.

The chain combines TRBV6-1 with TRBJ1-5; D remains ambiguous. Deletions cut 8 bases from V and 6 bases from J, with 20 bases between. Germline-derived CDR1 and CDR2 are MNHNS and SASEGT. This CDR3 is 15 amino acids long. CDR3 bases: TGTGCCAGCGCTTCGACACACACCCCCGCTCAGCCCCAGCATTTT. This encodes CASASTHTPAQPQHF.

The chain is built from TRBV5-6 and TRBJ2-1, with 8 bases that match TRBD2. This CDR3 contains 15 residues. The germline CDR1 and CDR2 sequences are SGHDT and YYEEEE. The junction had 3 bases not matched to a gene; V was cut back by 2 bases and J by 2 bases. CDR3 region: CASSLYSGTYNEQFF. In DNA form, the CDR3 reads TGTGCCAGCAGCTTATATAGCGGGACCTACAATGAGCAGTTCTTC.

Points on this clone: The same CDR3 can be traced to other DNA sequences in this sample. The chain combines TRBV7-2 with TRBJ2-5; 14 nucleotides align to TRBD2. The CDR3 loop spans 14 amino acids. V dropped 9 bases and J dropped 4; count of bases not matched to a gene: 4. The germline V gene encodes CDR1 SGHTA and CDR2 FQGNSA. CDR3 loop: CASRGLAGGETQYF. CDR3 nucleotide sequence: TGTGCCAGTCGCGGACTAGCGGGGGGAGAGACCCAGTACTTC.

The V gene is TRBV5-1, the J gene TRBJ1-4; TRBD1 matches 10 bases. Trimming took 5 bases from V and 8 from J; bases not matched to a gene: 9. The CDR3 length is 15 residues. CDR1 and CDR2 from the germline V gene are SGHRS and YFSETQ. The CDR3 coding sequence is TGCGCCAGCAGAAAAGACAGGGGGCTAGGGGAAAAACTGTTTTTT. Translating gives CASRKDRGLGEKLFF.

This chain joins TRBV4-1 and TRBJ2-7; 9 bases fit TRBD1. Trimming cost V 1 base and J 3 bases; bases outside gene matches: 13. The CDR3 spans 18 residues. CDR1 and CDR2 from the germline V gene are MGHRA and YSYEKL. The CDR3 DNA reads TGCGCCAGCAGCCAAGGGATGTTTTACAGGGGGCGCGACTACGAGCAGTACTTC. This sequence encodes CASSQGMFYRGRDYEQYF.

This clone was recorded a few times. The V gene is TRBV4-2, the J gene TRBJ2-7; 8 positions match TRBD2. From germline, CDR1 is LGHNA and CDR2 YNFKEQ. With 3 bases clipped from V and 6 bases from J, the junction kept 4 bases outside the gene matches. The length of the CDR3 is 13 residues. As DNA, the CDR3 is TGTGCCAGCAGCCAGGGACTAGAGTCCGAGCAGTACTTC. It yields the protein CASSQGLESEQYF.

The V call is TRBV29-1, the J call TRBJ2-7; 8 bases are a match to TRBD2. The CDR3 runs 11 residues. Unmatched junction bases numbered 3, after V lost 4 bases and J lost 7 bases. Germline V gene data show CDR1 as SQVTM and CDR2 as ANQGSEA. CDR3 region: CSVGLASEQYF. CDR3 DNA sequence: TGCAGCGTTGGACTAGCGAGTGAGCAGTACTTC.

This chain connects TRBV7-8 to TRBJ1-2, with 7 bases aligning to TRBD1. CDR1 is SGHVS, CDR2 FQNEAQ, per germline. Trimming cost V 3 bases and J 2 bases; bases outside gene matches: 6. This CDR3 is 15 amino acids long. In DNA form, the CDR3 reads TGTGCCAGCAGCTTCTCGGACAGGTACAACTATGGCTACACCTTC. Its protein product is CASSFSDRYNYGYTF. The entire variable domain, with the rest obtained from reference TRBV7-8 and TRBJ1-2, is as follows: GAGVSQSPRYKVAKRGQDVALRCDPISGHVSLFWYQQALGQGPEFLTYFQNEAQLDKSGLPSDRFFAERPEGSVSTLKIQRTQQEDSAVYLCASSFSDRYNYGYTFGSGTRLTVV.

The CDR3 sequence: CASSYSKAPGNYGYTF. The CDR3 DNA reads TGTGCCAGCAGTTACTCGAAGGCCCCGGGTAACTATGGCTACACCTTC. The chain has TRBV6-5 and TRBJ1-2, with no clear D. The V gene lost 0 bases and the J gene lost 1 base, with 12 bases spanning the gap. This CDR3 is 16 amino acids long. The germline V gene encodes CDR1 MNHEY and CDR2 SVGAGI.

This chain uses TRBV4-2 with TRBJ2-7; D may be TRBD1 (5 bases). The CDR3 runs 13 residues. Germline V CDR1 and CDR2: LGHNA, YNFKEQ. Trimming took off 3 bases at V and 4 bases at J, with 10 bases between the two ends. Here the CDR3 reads CASSHRAAYEQYF. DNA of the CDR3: TGTGCCAGCAGCCACAGGGCGGCTTACGAGCAGTACTTC.

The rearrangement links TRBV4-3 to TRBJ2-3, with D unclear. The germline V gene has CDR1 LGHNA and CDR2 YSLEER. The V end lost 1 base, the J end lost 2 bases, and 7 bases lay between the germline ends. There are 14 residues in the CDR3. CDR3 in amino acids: CASSQGRNTDTQYF. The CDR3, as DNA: TGCGCCAGCAGCCAAGGCAGAAACACAGATACGCAGTATTTT.

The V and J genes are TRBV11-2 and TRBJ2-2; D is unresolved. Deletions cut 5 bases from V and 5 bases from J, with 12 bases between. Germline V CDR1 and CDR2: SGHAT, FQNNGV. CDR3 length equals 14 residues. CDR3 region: CASSPRTATGELFF. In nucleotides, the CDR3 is TGTGCCAGCAGCCCGCGAACAGCTACCGGGGAGCTGTTTTTT.

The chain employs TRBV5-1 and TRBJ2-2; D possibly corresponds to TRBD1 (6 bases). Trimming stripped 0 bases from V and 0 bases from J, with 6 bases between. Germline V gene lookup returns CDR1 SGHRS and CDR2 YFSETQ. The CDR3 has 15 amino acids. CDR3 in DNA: TGCGCCAGCAGCTTGGACAGGGCGAACACCGGGGAGCTGTTTTTT. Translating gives CASSLDRANTGELFF.

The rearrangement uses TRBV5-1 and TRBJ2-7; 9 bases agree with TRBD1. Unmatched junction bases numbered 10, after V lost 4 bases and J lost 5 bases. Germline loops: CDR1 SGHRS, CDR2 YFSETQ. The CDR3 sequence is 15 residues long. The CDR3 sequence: CASSLGTGKRNEQYF. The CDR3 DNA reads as TGCGCCAGCAGCCTGGGGACAGGGAAAAGGAACGAGCAGTACTTC.

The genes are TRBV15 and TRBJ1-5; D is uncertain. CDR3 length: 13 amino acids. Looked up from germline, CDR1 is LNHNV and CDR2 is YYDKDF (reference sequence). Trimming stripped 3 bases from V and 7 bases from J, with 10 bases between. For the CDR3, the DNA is TGTGCCACCAGCAGGCAGGTAGACCAGCCCCAGCATTTT. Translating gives CATSRQVDQPQHF.

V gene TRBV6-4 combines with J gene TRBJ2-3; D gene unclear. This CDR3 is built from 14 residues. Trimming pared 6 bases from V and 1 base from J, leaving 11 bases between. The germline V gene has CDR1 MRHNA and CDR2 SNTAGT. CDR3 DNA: TGTGCCAGCAGCCGGTCCGCCGGCACAGATACGCAGTATTTT. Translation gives CASSRSAGTDTQYF.

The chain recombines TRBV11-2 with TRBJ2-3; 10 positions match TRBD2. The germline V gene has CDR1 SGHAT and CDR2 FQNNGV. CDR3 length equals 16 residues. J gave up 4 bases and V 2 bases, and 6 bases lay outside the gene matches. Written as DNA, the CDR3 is TGTGCCAGCAGCTTAAGAGCTAGCGGGGGCCCAGATACGCAGTATTTT. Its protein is CASSLRASGGPDTQYF.

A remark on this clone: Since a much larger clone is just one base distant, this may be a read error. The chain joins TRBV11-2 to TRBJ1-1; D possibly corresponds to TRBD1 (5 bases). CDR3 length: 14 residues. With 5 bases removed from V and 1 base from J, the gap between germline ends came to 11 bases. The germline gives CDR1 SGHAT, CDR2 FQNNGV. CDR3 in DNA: TGTGCCAGCAGCCCCGGGGGGGGGAACACTGAAGCTTTCTTT. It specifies CASSPGGGNTEAFF.

The CDR3 reads CASNPGQGTRNTEAFF. The DNA for the CDR3 is TGTGCCAGCAACCCGGGACAGGGAACGAGGAACACTGAAGCTTTCTTT. This sequence joins TRBV5-5 and TRBJ1-1; the match to TRBD1 covers 9 bases. Per germline, CDR1 SGHKS and CDR2 YYEKEE (reference sequence). The CDR3 sequence is 16 residues long. J was trimmed by 1 base and V by 6 bases; bases with no gene match: 10.

Here the CDR3 reads CASSRTGGSYNEQFF. CDR3 DNA: TGTGCCAGCAGTCGAACAGGGGGCTCCTACAATGAGCAGTTCTTC. The rearrangement uses TRBV25-1 and TRBJ2-1, with 8 bases matching TRBD1. Germline loops: CDR1 MGHDK, CDR2 SYGVNS. The CDR3 totals 15 residues. Trimming cost V 5 bases and J 0 bases; bases outside gene matches: 3.

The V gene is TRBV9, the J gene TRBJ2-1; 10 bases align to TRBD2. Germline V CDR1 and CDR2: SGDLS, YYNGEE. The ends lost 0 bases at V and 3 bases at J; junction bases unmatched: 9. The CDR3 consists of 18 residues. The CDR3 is CASSVVDSGGRSYNEQFF. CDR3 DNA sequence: TGTGCCAGCAGCGTAGTTGATAGCGGGGGGCGTAGCTACAATGAGCAGTTCTTC.

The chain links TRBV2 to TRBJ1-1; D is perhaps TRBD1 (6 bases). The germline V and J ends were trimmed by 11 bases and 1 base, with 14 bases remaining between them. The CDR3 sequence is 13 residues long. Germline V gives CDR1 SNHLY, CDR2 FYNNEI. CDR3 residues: CAPQRDTNTEAFF. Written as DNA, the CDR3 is TGTGCCCCCCAGAGGGACACGAACACTGAAGCTTTCTTT.

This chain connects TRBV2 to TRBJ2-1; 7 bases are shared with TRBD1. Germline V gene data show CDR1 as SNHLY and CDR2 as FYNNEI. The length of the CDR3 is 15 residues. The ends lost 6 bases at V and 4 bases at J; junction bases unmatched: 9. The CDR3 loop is CASRQSGQTYNEQFF. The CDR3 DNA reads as TGTGCCAGCAGGCAATCGGGACAGACTTACAATGAGCAGTTCTTC.

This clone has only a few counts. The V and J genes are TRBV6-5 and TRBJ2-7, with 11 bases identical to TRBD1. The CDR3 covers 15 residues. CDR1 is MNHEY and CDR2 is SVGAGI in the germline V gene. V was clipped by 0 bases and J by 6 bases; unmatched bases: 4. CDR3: CASSYSWDRGSEQYF. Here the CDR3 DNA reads TGTGCCAGCAGTTACTCCTGGGACAGGGGGAGCGAGCAGTACTTC.

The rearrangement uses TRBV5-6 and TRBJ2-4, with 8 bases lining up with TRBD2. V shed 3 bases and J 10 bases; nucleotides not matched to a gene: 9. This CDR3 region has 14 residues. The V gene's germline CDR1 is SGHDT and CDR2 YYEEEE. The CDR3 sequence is CASSYGLANTIQYF. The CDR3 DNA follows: TGTGCCAGCAGCTACGGACTAGCCAATACAATTCAGTACTTC.